This TCR beta chain was sequenced during a study of regulatory T cells in long-lasting Graves disease. Libraries of TCR beta came from iRepertoire HTBI primers plus Arm-PCR of CDR3 regions. TCRdb ran MiXCR on the multiplex PCR reads and lists one entry per CDR3 protein. The sample includes approximately 400,000 distinct CDR3 sequences, more than 20% of them seen just once. This clonotype was counted many times. Its antigen remains unknown. The CDR3 sequence is 18 residues long. CDR1 is MNHNS and CDR2 is SASEGT in the germline V gene. The V gene end was trimmed by 4 bases and the J gene end by 8 bases; junction bases not matched to a gene: 20. Study results and caveats: Persistent disease exhibited a predilection for TRBV28, TRBJ1-2 and TRBJ2-5. Lower TCR diversity characterized persistent Graves' patients relative to newly diagnosed patients. Persistent patients shared some 2,900 public clonotypes among themselves. Newly diagnosed patients shared fewer, at about 890.

Time point indicated: persistent/refractory GD, antithyroid drugs over 5 years with positive TRAb. Extracted PBMC RNA gave rise to the TCR library. EDTA tubes held roughly 9 milliliters of peripheral blood from each patient. This chain links TRBV6-1 with TRBJ1-5; 7 bases agree with TRBD1. The TCR comes from a female donor with Graves disease. This specimen was peripheral blood mononuclear cells (PBMCs), taken when the disease was refractory, from a patient treated with antithyroid drugs. CDR3 protein: CASSGRGMTGTHQEPQHF. The CDR3 DNA sequence: TGTGCCAGCAGTGGAAGGGGCATGACAGGGACACATCAAGAGCCCCAGCATTTT.